Many counts were recorded for the clone carrying this T cell receptor beta chain. Its target is not known. Production of TCR cDNA was by 5'RACE template switching, which also added a universal primer site and UMIs. One entry per CDR3 protein results from TCRdb running MiXCR on the 5' RACE reads. Seen here are under 300,000 distinct CDR3 sequences, 6.9% observed once, and the top ten hold approximately 0.85%. The data belong to a study of T cells after yellow fever vaccination. Study in general: Fractions with few cells were prepared using SMART-Seq v4 Ultra Low Input.

General study results and limits: Most clones from primary vaccination were detected again post-booster (roughly 96% CD4, more than 85% CD8). Peak timing came faster in the weaker secondary response, day 5 versus 15.

The material sequenced was CD4+ T cells sorted from PBMCs, taken 15 days after the yellow fever booster vaccination. This clonotype originated in a man under 40 who received the YFV17D yellow fever vaccine.

The CDR3 is CASSISASGYNEQFF. The CDR3 DNA sequence: TGTGCCAGCAGCATCTCGGCTAGCGGATACAATGAGCAGTTCTTC. The V call is TRBV7-2, the J call TRBJ2-1; 7 positions agree with TRBD2. Per germline, CDR1 SGHTA and CDR2 FQGNSA. The CDR3 is 15 amino acids. V was clipped by 5 bases and J by 4 bases; unmatched bases: 8.